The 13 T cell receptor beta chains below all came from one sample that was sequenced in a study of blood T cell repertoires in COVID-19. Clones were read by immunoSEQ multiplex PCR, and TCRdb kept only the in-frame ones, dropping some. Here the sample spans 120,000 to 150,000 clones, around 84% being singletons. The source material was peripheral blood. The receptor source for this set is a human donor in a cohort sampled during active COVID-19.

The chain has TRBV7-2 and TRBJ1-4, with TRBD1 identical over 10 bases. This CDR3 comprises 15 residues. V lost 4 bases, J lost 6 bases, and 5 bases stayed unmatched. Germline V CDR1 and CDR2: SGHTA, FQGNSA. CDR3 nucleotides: TGTGCCAGCAGCTCATGGGGGACAGGGGATGAAAAACTGTTTTTT. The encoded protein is CASSSWGTGDEKLFF.

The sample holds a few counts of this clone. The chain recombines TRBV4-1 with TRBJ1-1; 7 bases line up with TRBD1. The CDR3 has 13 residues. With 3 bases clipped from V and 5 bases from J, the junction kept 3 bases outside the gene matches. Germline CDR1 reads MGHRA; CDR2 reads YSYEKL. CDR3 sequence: CASSQTGRTEAFF. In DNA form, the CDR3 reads TGCGCCAGCAGCCAGACAGGGCGGACTGAAGCTTTCTTT.

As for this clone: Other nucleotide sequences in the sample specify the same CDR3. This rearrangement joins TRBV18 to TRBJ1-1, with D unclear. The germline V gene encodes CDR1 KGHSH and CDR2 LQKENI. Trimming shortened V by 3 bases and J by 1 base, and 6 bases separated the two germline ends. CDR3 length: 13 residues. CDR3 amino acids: CASSPPGNTEAFF. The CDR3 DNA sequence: TGTGCCAGCTCACCCCCCGGGAACACTGAAGCTTTCTTT.

CDR3 loop: CASGKARGGNTIYF. The CDR3 region has the DNA TGTGCCAGCGGAAAGGCCAGAGGCGGAAACACCATATATTTT. The gene calls are TRBV11-3 and TRBJ1-3; D gene ambiguous. The V gene's germline CDR1 is SGHNT and CDR2 YENEEA. The CDR3 covers 14 residues. Trimming took off 8 bases at V and 4 bases at J, with 15 bases between the two ends.

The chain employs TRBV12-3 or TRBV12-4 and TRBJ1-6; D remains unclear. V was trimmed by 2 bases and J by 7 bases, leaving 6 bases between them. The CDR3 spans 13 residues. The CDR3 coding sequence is TGTGCCAGCAGTTTACGACAAAATTCACCCCTCCACTTT. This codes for CASSLRQNSPLHF.

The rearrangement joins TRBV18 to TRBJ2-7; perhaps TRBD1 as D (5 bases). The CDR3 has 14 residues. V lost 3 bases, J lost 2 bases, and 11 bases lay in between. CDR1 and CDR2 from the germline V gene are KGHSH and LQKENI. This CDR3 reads CASSPDNPTYEQYF. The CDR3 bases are TGTGCCAGCTCACCGGACAACCCAACCTACGAGCAGTACTTC. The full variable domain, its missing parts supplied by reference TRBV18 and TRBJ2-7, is NAGVMQNPRHLVRRRGQEARLRCSPMKGHSHVYWYRQLPEEGLKFMVYLQKENIIDESGMPKERFSAEFPKEGPSILRIQQVVRGDSAAYFCASSPDNPTYEQYFGPGTRLTVT.

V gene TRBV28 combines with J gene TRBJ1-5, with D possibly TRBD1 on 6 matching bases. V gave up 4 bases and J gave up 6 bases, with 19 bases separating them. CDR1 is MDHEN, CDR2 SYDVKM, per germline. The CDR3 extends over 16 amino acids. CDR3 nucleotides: TGTGCCAGCAGTTCCGTAACAGGGCTTCGGGTTCAGCCCCAGCATTTT. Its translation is CASSSVTGLRVQPQHF.

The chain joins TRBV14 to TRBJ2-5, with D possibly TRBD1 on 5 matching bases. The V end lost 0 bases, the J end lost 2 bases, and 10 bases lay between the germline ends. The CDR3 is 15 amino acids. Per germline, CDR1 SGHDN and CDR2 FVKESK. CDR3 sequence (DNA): TGTGCCAGCAGCCAAGATGGCAACAGGCAAGAGACCCAGTACTTC. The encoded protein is CASSQDGNRQETQYF.

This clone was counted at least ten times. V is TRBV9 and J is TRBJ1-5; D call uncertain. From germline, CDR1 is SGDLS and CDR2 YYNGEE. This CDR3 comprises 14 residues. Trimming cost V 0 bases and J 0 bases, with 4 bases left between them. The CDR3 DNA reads TGTGCCAGCAGCGTAGACGGTAGCAATCAGCCCCAGCATTTT. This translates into CASSVDGSNQPQHF.

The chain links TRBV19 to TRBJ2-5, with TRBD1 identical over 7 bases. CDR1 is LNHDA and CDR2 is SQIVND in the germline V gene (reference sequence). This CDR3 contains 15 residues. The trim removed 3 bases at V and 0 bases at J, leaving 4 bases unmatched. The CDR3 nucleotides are TGTGCCAGTAGTATCTTAGACAGGGACCAAGAGACCCAGTACTTC. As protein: CASSILDRDQETQYF. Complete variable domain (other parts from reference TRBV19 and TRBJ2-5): DGGITQSPKYLFRKEGQNVTLSCEQNLNHDAMYWYRQDPGQGLRLIYYSQIVNDFQKGDIAEGYSVSREKKESFPLTVTSAQKNPTAFYLCASSILDRDQETQYFGPGTRLLVL.

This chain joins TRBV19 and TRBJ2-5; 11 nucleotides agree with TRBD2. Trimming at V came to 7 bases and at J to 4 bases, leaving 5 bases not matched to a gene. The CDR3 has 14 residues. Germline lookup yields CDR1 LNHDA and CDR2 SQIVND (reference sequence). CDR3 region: CASTSSGGSETQYF. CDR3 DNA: TGTGCCAGTACCTCTAGCGGGGGGTCAGAGACCCAGTACTTC.

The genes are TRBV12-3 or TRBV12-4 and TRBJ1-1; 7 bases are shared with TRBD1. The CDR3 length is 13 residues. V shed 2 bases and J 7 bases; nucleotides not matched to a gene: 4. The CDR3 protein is CASSLQGVIEAFF. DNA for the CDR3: TGTGCCAGCAGTTTACAGGGGGTGATTGAAGCTTTCTTT.

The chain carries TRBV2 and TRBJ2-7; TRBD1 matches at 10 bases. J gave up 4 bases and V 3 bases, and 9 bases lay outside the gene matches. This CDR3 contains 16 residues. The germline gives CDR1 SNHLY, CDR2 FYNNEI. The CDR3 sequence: CASSEAGGQGTYEQYF. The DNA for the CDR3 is TGTGCCAGCAGTGAGGCGGGGGGACAGGGGACGTACGAGCAGTACTTC.